The clone carrying this T cell receptor beta chain showed up many times. Assembly of TCR beta libraries relied on iRepertoire HTBI primers together with Arm-PCR of CDR3 regions. TCRdb re-called the multiplex PCR reads with MiXCR, one entry per CDR3 protein. The table lists approximately 470,000 distinct CDR3 sequences, around 15% of them singletons. The source of the sample is a study of regulatory T cells in long-lasting Graves disease. Germline V lookup: CDR1 DFQATT, CDR2 SNEGSKA (reference sequence). V was pared by 2 bases and J by 4 bases, with 15 bases of the junction left unmatched. This CDR3 has 18 amino acids. Sample time point: newly diagnosed GD, antithyroid drugs for less than 3 months. PBMC-extracted RNA yielded the TCR library. The data also belong to a second study, concerning T cells in Graves' hyperthyroidism and ophthalmopathy.

The V and J genes are TRBV20-1 and TRBJ2-5, with 11 bases aligning to TRBD2. This material consisted of peripheral blood mononuclear cells (PBMCs), taken at new diagnosis, from a patient treated with antithyroid drugs. This sequence was found in a man in his forties with Graves disease. CDR3 residues: CSARTFPTSGMRGETQYF. The CDR3 coding sequence is TGCAGTGCTAGAACCTTTCCGACTAGCGGGATGAGGGGAGAGACCCAGTACTTC.